This T cell receptor beta chain emerged from a study of neurological immune-mediated disorders. Whole-study findings and limits: CDR3 amino acid sequences found in expanded clones were never shared across subjects, suggesting private repertoires in all groups.

This clonotype was seen repeatedly, ten times or more. Its target is unknown. Over 160 million TCR-beta sequences from 15-18 subjects came out of each sequencing run. Via MiXCR, TCRdb re-called the 5' RACE reads, giving one row per CDR3 protein. The sample consists of roughly 60,000 distinct CDR3 sequences, roughly 9.8% of them appearing once. Time point described: longitudinal time-point 2. A total of 2 million PBMCs stored at -80 degrees C provided the unsorted libraries. The source of this sequence is a man aged 25-45 years in good health. The specimen sequenced was PBMCs.

CDR3 DNA: TGTGCCAGCAGCTTAGAAATAGCGGGGGGCACAGATACGCAGTATTTT. Translation gives CASSLEIAGGTDTQYF. This rearrangement joins TRBV7-6 to TRBJ2-3, with 9 bases fitting TRBD2. Germline V gene lookup returns CDR1 SGHVS and CDR2 FNYEAQ. Trimming removed 1 base from V and 1 base from J; junction bases left unmatched: 3. The CDR3 is 16 residues long. Complete variable domain (other parts from reference TRBV7-6 and TRBJ2-3): GAGVSQSPRYKVTKRGQDVALRCDPISGHVSLYWYRQALGQGPEFLTYFNYEAQQDKSGLPNDRFSAERPEGSISTLTIQRTEQRDSAMYRCASSLEIAGGTDTQYFGPGTRLTVL.